A selection of T cell receptor beta chains follows, all from one sample in a study of cytomegalovirus exposure and HLA in healthy donors. The protocol was immunoSEQ multiplex PCR, while the TCRdb copy is restricted to in-frame clones and leaves out a portion. The sample has about 110,000 clones, approximately 94% seen once. The sequencing sample was made of PBMCs. Source of these receptors: a young woman in good health and CMV-seronegative. Each CDR3 is given with its conserved first and last residue. D genes are given only for firm matches. Clone size is not always given. Where it is, it says once, few, many or a class for expanded clones.

d_gene	v_gene	j_gene	abundance	CDR3aa	CDR3nt
TRBD1	TRBV28	TRBJ2-3	.	CASSGGQGYRDTQYF	TGTGCCAGCAGTGGGGGACAGGGGTACCGAGATACGCAGTATTTT
.	TRBV30	TRBJ1-2	few	CAWRSGAGGSYGYTF	TGTGCCTGGAGAAGTGGGGCGGGGGGCAGCTATGGCTACACCTTC
.	TRBV21-1	TRBJ2-3	.	CAYLLGSSTDTQYF	TGTGCCTACCTCCTAGGTAGTAGCACAGATACGCAGTATTTT
.	TRBV6-5	TRBJ1-2	.	CASSYQGSLGYTF	TGTGCCAGCAGTTACCAGGGATCCCTCGGCTACACCTTC
TRBD2	TRBV18	TRBJ2-5	.	CASSGMENQETQYF	TGTGCCAGCAGCGGGATGGAGAACCAAGAGACCCAGTACTTC
.	TRBV6-5	TRBJ1-1	.	CASSYAQQNFFIEAFF	TGTGCCAGCAGTTACGCCCAACAGAACTTTTTTATTGAAGCTTTCTTT
.	TRBV6-6	TRBJ1-6	once	CAAAGTNSNSPLHF	TGTGCCGCAGCAGGGACTAACTCTAATTCACCCCTCCACTTT
.	TRBV6-5	TRBJ2-6	.	CASSYRGSGANVLTF	TGTGCCAGCAGTTACAGGGGAAGTGGGGCCAACGTCCTGACTTTC
.	TRBV7-9	TRBJ1-6	.	CASSLALQNSPLHF	TGTGCCAGCAGCTTAGCTCTTCAGAATTCACCCCTCCACTTT
.	TRBV28	TRBJ1-2	.	CASSPSNSGYGYTF	TGTGCCAGCAGTCCGTCCAACTCAGGCTATGGCTACACCTTC
TRBD1	TRBV19	TRBJ2-5	.	CASSIWPGQYQETQYF	TGTGCCAGTAGTATTTGGCCGGGACAGTATCAAGAGACCCAGTACTTC
.	TRBV6-5	TRBJ2-7	.	CASSYSFRTPYEQYF	TGTGCCAGCAGTTACTCGTTCAGGACTCCCTACGAGCAGTACTTC
.	TRBV30	TRBJ2-5	.	CAWSVGWDNHQETQYF	TGTGCCTGGAGTGTCGGGTGGGACAACCACCAAGAGACCCAGTACTTC
TRBD1	TRBV18	TRBJ1-4	.	CASSSGQANNEKLFF	TGTGCCAGCTCATCCGGACAGGCAAATAATGAAAAACTGTTTTTT
.	TRBV5-1	TRBJ1-1	.	CASSSAGASNTEAFF	TGCGCCAGCAGCTCCGCGGGGGCTTCAAACACTGAAGCTTTCTTT
.	TRBV7-5	TRBJ1-3	.	CVRSLVSGEAGNTIYF	TGTGTCAGAAGCTTAGTTTCGGGAGAGGCTGGAAACACCATATATTTT
.	TRBV15	TRBJ2-5	.	CATSRVVLTRETQYF	TGTGCCACCAGCAGAGTTGTCCTTACGAGAGAGACCCAGTACTTC
.	TRBV6-1	TRBJ2-3	.	CASSEVAGSTDTQYF	TGTGCCAGCAGTGAAGTCGCGGGTAGCACAGATACGCAGTATTTT
.	TRBV6-5	TRBJ1-4	.	CASSYGGGNEKLFF	TGTGCCAGCAGTTACGGGGGCGGAAACGAAAAACTGTTTTTT
TRBD1	TRBV7-6	TRBJ1-1	.	CASSLAEDRGLGGEAFF	TGTGCCAGCAGCTTAGCGGAGGACAGGGGCCTCGGGGGTGAAGCTTTCTTT
TRBD1	TRBV7-8	TRBJ1-2	.	CASRRQPGQGNYGYTF	TGTGCCAGCAGGCGACAACCGGGACAGGGGAACTATGGCTACACCTTC
.	TRBV6-1	TRBJ1-5	.	CASSEGAGNQPQHF	TGTGCCAGCAGTGAAGGGGCAGGCAATCAGCCCCAGCATTTT
.	TRBV18	TRBJ2-3	.	CASSSRLDTDTQYF	TGTGCCAGCTCGAGCCGACTAGACACAGATACGCAGTATTTT
TRBD1	TRBV4-2	TRBJ2-1	.	CASSQGTQGGYNEQFF	TGTGCCAGCAGCCAAGGGACACAGGGGGGCTACAATGAGCAGTTCTTC
TRBD1	TRBV6-1	TRBJ2-7	once	CASRASGGEGSGQYF	TGTGCCAGCAGGGCCTCAGGGGGCGAGGGTTCGGGGCAGTACTTC
.	TRBV9	TRBJ2-3	.	CASSLQSTDTQYF	TGTGCCAGCAGCTTACAGAGCACAGATACGCAGTATTTT
TRBD1	TRBV19	TRBJ1-2	.	CASSRTPGQGVYGTF	TGTGCCAGTAGTAGGACTCCGGGACAGGGTGTTTATGGCACCTTC
TRBD1	TRBV19	TRBJ1-5	once	CASRPGGEGNQPQHF	TGTGCCAGTCGTCCAGGGGGCGAGGGCAATCAGCCCCAGCATTTT
TRBD1	TRBV9	TRBJ2-7	.	CASSVGDRPYYEQYF	TGTGCCAGCAGCGTAGGGGACAGACCGTACTACGAGCAGTACTTC
TRBD1	TRBV5-1	TRBJ1-2	.	CASRPTGAGHYGYTF	TGCGCCAGCAGACCGACAGGGGCTGGACACTATGGCTACACCTTC
.	TRBV6-5	TRBJ1-6	.	CASSFRGRSSPLHF	TGTGCCAGCAGTTTCAGGGGCAGGAGTTCACCCCTCCACTTT
TRBD2	TRBV2	TRBJ2-1	.	CASRRTPGLVYNEQFF	TGTGCCAGCAGGCGCACTCCGGGACTAGTGTACAATGAGCAGTTCTTC
.	TRBV7-3	TRBJ2-3	.	CASSSGVTGGADTQYF	TGTGCCAGCAGCTCCGGAGTCACGGGCGGGGCAGATACGCAGTATTTT
TRBD1	TRBV5-4	TRBJ1-2	.	CASSATTGPPGYTF	TGTGCCAGCAGCGCCACGACAGGGCCTCCGGGCTACACCTTC
TRBD2	TRBV19	TRBJ2-5	.	CASSPRLASQETQYF	TGTGCCAGTAGCCCCAGACTAGCGAGCCAAGAGACCCAGTACTTC